A single sample is the source of the 10 T cell receptor beta chains below, sequenced in a study of cytomegalovirus exposure and HLA in healthy donors. This PCR relied on a set of 60 Vbeta primers and 13 Jbeta primers. Only in-frame clones appear in the TCRdb table, and some are missing; sequencing was by immunoSEQ multiplex PCR. The sample has 170,000 or so clones; just over 75% are singletons. The specimen sequenced was PBMCs. The receptors derive from a woman in her sixties in good health and CMV-seropositive.

This clone was seen just once. The V call is TRBV5-4, the J call TRBJ1-6; tentative D call: TRBD1 (5 bases). Germline CDR1 reads SGHNT; CDR2 reads YYREEE (reference sequence). The CDR3 is made up of 16 amino acids. V was clipped by 0 bases and J by 6 bases, with 13 bases between them. The CDR3 loop reads CASSLEVGRVNSPLHF. As DNA, the CDR3 is TGTGCCAGCAGCTTGGAAGTAGGCAGGGTTAATTCACCCCTCCACTTT.

The chain combines TRBV18 with TRBJ2-4; no clear D gene. This CDR3 has 13 residues. From germline, CDR1 is KGHSH and CDR2 LQKENI. V was shortened by 4 bases and J by 2 bases, with 6 bases between the two germline ends. CDR3 in amino acids: CASSHEPKNIQYF. The CDR3 DNA sequence: TGTGCCAGCTCACACGAGCCCAAAAACATTCAGTACTTC.

As to this clone: One junction end disagrees with the germline gene, perhaps due to a read error. The chain joins TRBV7-9 to TRBJ1-5, with TRBD1 matching over 8 bases. From germline, CDR1 is SEHNR and CDR2 FQNEAQ (reference sequence). There are 14 residues in the CDR3. CDR3 bases: TGTGCCAGCAGCCCACAACAGGGGGATCAGCTCCAGCATTTT. Encoded protein: CASSPQQGDQLQHF.

DNA for the CDR3: TGTGCCAGCAGCTCCCCCCCCAGGGAGGATCTTGAGACCCAGTACTTC. The encoded protein is CASSSPPREDLETQYF. The rearrangement uses TRBV7-9 and TRBJ2-5, with D possibly matching TRBD2 (6 bases). Germline V lookup: CDR1 SEHNR, CDR2 FQNEAQ (reference sequence). The CDR3 loop spans 16 amino acids. Trimming stripped 4 bases from V and 5 bases from J, with 20 bases between.

The chain has TRBV2 and TRBJ1-1; TRBD1 matches at 9 bases. Germline lookup yields CDR1 SNHLY and CDR2 FYNNEI. The CDR3 contains 16 residues. J was trimmed by 4 bases and V by 7 bases; bases with no gene match: 13. Written as DNA, the CDR3 is TGTGCCAGCATTTCATACCACAGGGGGCTGGGCACTGAAGCTTTCTTT. This codes for CASISYHRGLGTEAFF.

The V call is TRBV15, the J call TRBJ2-1, with a tentative D call TRBD1 (5 bases). V was cut by 0 bases and J by 7 bases, with 16 bases left in between. This CDR3 region has 16 residues. CDR1 and CDR2 from the germline V gene are LNHNV and YYDKDF (reference sequence). As DNA, the CDR3 is TGTGCCACCAGCAGAGAGTATCAGGGTGTGGGGAATGAGCAGTTCTTC. It translates to CATSREYQGVGNEQFF. The whole variable domain, remainder taken from reference TRBV15 and TRBJ2-1, is DAMVIQNPRYQVTQFGKPVTLSCSQTLNHNVMYWYQQKSSQAPKLLFHYYDKDFNNEADTPDNFQSRRPNTSFCFLDIRSPGLGDTAMYLCATSREYQGVGNEQFFGPGTRLTVL.

The chain carries TRBV7-2 and TRBJ1-2; tentative D call: TRBD1 (5 bases). Germline V gives CDR1 SGHTA, CDR2 FQGNSA. Trimming took 4 bases from V and 2 from J, leaving 11 bases between them. The CDR3 totals 14 residues. The CDR3 DNA reads TGTGCCAGCAGCTCGACAGTCTACAACTATGGCTACACCTTC. Residues: CASSSTVYNYGYTF.

This chain uses TRBV5-6 with TRBJ2-2; possibly TRBD1 for D (6 bases). V lost 4 bases and J 3 bases, leaving 16 bases between the germline ends. The V gene's germline CDR1 is SGHDT and CDR2 YYEEEE. The CDR3 extends over 16 amino acids. The CDR3 loop is CASSPSWGLDTGELFF. Written as DNA, the CDR3 is TGTGCCAGCAGCCCTTCTTGGGGGCTCGACACCGGGGAGCTGTTTTTT.

The chain uses TRBV6-6 and TRBJ1-2; D uncertain. Germline lookup yields CDR1 MNHNY and CDR2 SVGAGI (reference sequence). V was clipped by 10 bases and J by 0 bases, with 12 bases between them. The CDR3 length is 13 residues. CDR3 nucleotides: TGTGCCACGTCGGGAGTAGCTAACTATGGCTACACCTTC. Protein sequence: CATSGVANYGYTF.

This clone was counted a few times. The chain combines TRBV6-1 with TRBJ1-3; D is possibly TRBD1 (5 bases). The V end was cut by 3 bases, the J end by 0 bases, with 12 bases between. Germline CDR1 reads MNHNS; CDR2 reads SASEGT. CDR3 length: 16 residues. CDR3: CASSDRQPYSGNTIYF. In DNA, the CDR3 is TGTGCCAGCAGTGACAGACAGCCGTACTCTGGAAACACCATATATTTT.